This TCR beta chain was found in a study of blood T cells in healthy people across ages. The germline CDR1 and CDR2 sequences are LGHNA and YSLEER. The CDR3 is 16 amino acids. J lost 4 bases, V lost 0 bases, and 9 bases had no gene match. Together with a sample-barcoded 5' primer, a J-beta primer mix was included in a second PCR lasting about 7 to 12 cycles. TCRdb itself ran the 5' RACE reads through MiXCR, one entry per CDR3 protein. This sample has around 2 million distinct CDR3 sequences; around 42% occur once, and the top ten carry about 23%. This receptor was obtained from a human donor in good health. The specimen sequenced was blood. The V and J genes are TRBV4-3 and TRBJ2-7; 7 nucleotides match TRBD2. CDR3 nucleotide sequence: TGCGCCAGCAGCCAAGATTCGGCTAGCGGAGTTTACGAGCAGTACTTC. It translates to CASSQDSASGVYEQYF.